This entry describes one T cell receptor beta chain. The antigen is unknown. TCRdb re-called the 5' RACE reads; one entry per CDR3 protein, DNA not given. Recorded for this sample: around 21,000 distinct CDR3 sequences. The CDR3 is made up of 13 amino acids. The germline V gene encodes CDR1 SGHTA and CDR2 FQGNSA. The sample comes from a study of T cells expressing NK-cell markers. Study outcomes and limitations: These clonotypes, the leaders elsewhere, also led the CD3+CD56-NKG2C+ fraction in a handful of donors.

V gene TRBV7-2 combines with J gene TRBJ2-3. The sequenced material came from blood T cells: a sorted CD56 or NKG2C T cell subset, CD4+ or CD8+ T cells, or bulk PBMC T cells (not recorded which). The TCR sequence derives from a man aged 18-75 years in good health. The CDR3 spells CASSLTLLDTQYF.